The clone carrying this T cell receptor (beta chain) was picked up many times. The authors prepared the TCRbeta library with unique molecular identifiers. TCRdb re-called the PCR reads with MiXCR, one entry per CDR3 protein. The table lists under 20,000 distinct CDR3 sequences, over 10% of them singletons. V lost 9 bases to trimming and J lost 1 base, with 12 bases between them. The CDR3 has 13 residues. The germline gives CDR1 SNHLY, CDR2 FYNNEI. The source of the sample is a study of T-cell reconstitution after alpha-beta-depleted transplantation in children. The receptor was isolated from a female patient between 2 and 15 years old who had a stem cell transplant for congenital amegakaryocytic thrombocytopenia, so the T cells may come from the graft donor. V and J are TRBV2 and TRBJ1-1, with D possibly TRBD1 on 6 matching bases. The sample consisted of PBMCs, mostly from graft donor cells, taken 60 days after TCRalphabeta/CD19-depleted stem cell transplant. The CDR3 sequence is CARSYRENTEAFF. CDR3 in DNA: TGTGCCAGATCATACAGGGAGAACACTGAAGCTTTCTTT.